This T cell receptor beta chain derives from a study of blood T cell repertoires in COVID-19. The repertoire was sequenced with immunoSEQ multiplex PCR; TCRdb's copy has only in-frame clones and lacks some. In the table there are 95,000 to 110,000 clones, 70% to 90% of which are singletons. The TCR comes from a woman aged 60-70 years with acute or convalescent COVID-19. Sequencing was performed on peripheral blood.

In DNA form, the CDR3 reads TGTGCCAGCACCTCAGGGACAGCCTATGGCTACACCTTC. It is translated as CASTSGTAYGYTF. V usage is TRBV2 and J usage is TRBJ1-2; the match to TRBD1 covers 7 bases. The V gene's germline CDR1 is SNHLY and CDR2 FYNNEI. The CDR3 is 13 residues long. V lost 7 bases, J lost 4 bases, and 6 bases stayed unmatched.